This T cell receptor beta chain came from a study of naive and memory T cell subsets. Two oligonucleotides, mixed equimolar, formed the beta constant-region primer covering TRBC1 and TRBC2. TCRdb used MiXCR to reprocess the UMI-ligation and nested PCR reads, holding one entry per CDR3 protein. The top ten clones hold about 0.13% of a sample with 120,000 to 150,000 distinct CDR3 sequences, over 15% of them seen once. This clonotype was seen a handful of times. The antigen remains unidentified. Germline V gene data show CDR1 as SQVTM and CDR2 as ANQGSEA. The CDR3 totals 11 residues. The V and J ends lost 7 bases and 3 bases respectively, with 9 bases between them. Whole-study findings and limits: Gini index rose across naive, CM, EM and EMRA in CD4 and CD8.

Input material: naive CD4+ T cells from blood. The chain employs TRBV29-1 and TRBJ1-2; D might be TRBD1 (5 bases). The receptor's source is a human donor in good health. In DNA, the CDR3 is TGCAGCGCTGGGGCGGACTATGGCTACACCTTC. It specifies CSAGADYGYTF.